The rows below give T cell receptor beta chains drawn from one sample of a study of blood T cell repertoires in COVID-19. Sequencing was performed with immunoSEQ multiplex PCR; in TCRdb, only in-frame clones are kept and a portion is missing. The sample carries about 98,000 clones, around 90% recorded once. Specimen: peripheral blood. The receptors come from a woman between 45 and 60 years old with COVID-19, enrolled during active disease. Each CDR3 is given with its conserved first and last residue. Each record gives: D gene, J gene, clone size, V gene, CDR3 DNA, CDR3 protein. The D gene is left open where the match is weak. The size entry is marked missing in some rows and otherwise reads once, few, many or a size class.

D: -; J: TRBJ1-2; size: -; V: TRBV19; DNA: TGTGCCAGTACCCGCCGGGACTCCGAGGCCTATGGCTACACCTTC; CDR3: CASTRRDSEAYGYTF
D: -; J: TRBJ1-1; size: once; V: TRBV6-5; DNA: TGTGCCAGCAGTCGAGACACCTTGAACACTGAAGCTTTCTTT; CDR3: CASSRDTLNTEAFF
D: -; J: TRBJ1-2; size: few; V: TRBV5-8; DNA: TGTGCCAGCAGTGGGGGCGGCTATGGCTACACCTTC; CDR3: CASSGGGYGYTF
D: TRBD2; J: TRBJ2-3; size: -; V: TRBV18; DNA: TGTGCCAGCTCACCGGGAGCGGGGGGAAGCACAGATACGCAGTATTTT; CDR3: CASSPGAGGSTDTQYF
D: -; J: TRBJ2-5; size: -; V: TRBV30; DNA: TGTGCCTGGAGTATACAAGAGACCCAGTACTTC; CDR3: CAWSIQETQYF
D: -; J: TRBJ2-3; size: -; V: TRBV28; DNA: TGTGCCAGCAGTCCCGACAGAACTAGCACAGATACGCAGTATTTT; CDR3: CASSPDRTSTDTQYF
D: -; J: TRBJ2-3; size: -; V: TRBV1; DNA: TGCACCAGCAGCCAACGCAGACTGGTCCCGACTACGCAGTATTTT; CDR3: CTSSQRRLVPTTQYF
D: TRBD2; J: TRBJ2-5; size: -; V: TRBV2; DNA: TGTGCCAGCCGGGGGGACCAAGAGACCCAGTACTTC; CDR3: CASRGDQETQYF
D: TRBD2; J: TRBJ2-1; size: -; V: TRBV27; DNA: TGTGCCAGCAGTTTAAGATGGGGGGGTAATGAGCAGTTCTTC; CDR3: CASSLRWGGNEQFF
D: -; J: TRBJ1-2; size: -; V: TRBV18; DNA: TGTGCCAGCTCACCGGGACACCAGGCTAACTATGGCTACACCTTC; CDR3: CASSPGHQANYGYTF
D: -; J: TRBJ1-6; size: once; V: TRBV3-1/TRBV3-2; DNA: TGTGCCAGCAGCGGGCCAGCAGTATCACCCCTCCACTTT; CDR3: CASSGPAVSPLHF
D: -; J: TRBJ1-2; size: -; V: TRBV5-4; DNA: TGTGCCAGCAGCCCACACACAGGATCACCGGGCTACACCTTC; CDR3: CASSPHTGSPGYTF
D: -; J: TRBJ1-3; size: -; V: TRBV3-1/TRBV3-2; DNA: TGTGCCAGCAGCCCACAGGGTAGCTCTGGAAACACCATATATTTT; CDR3: CASSPQGSSGNTIYF
D: -; J: TRBJ1-2; size: -; V: TRBV12-3/TRBV12-4; DNA: TGTGCCAGCAGTCCGGGGGGGAATGGCTACACCTTC; CDR3: CASSPGGNGYTF
D: TRBD2; J: TRBJ2-5; size: once; V: TRBV7-7; DNA: TGTGCCAGCAGCTTTACTAGCGGGGAGGAGACCCAGTACTTC; CDR3: CASSFTSGEETQYF
D: -; J: TRBJ1-5; size: -; V: TRBV25-1; DNA: TGTGCCAGCATGAGAGGCGGGGGCAATCAGCCCCAGCATTTT; CDR3: CASMRGGGNQPQHF
D: -; J: TRBJ2-1; size: -; V: TRBV27; DNA: TGTGCCAGCAGTCCCCCGGGACTTCCCGACTTCAATGAGCAGTTCTTC; CDR3: CASSPPGLPDFNEQFF
D: -; J: TRBJ2-7; size: -; V: TRBV12-3/TRBV12-4; DNA: TGTGCCAGCAGCCCTGCCAGGGTCTACGAGCAGTACTTC; CDR3: CASSPARVYEQYF
D: -; J: TRBJ2-5; size: -; V: TRBV7-9; DNA: TGTGCCAGCAGCACAAGGGGGCGGGGAGAGACCCAGTACTTC; CDR3: CASSTRGRGETQYF
D: TRBD1; J: TRBJ2-7; size: -; V: TRBV7-9; DNA: TGTGCCAGCAGTTCCGGGACAGGGATTTCCTACGAGCAGTACTTC; CDR3: CASSSGTGISYEQYF
D: -; J: TRBJ1-1; size: -; V: TRBV6-2/TRBV6-3; DNA: TGTGCCAGCAGTTACCCACAGATGAACACTGAAGCTTTCTTT; CDR3: CASSYPQMNTEAFF
D: -; J: TRBJ1-3; size: -; V: TRBV6-2/TRBV6-3; DNA: TGTGCCAGCAGCTCACCGGGACAAGGAAACACCATATATTTT; CDR3: CASSSPGQGNTIYF
D: TRBD1; J: TRBJ2-7; size: few; V: TRBV19; DNA: TGTGCCAGTGCAGACAGGGGGCGCTACGAGCAGTACTTC; CDR3: CASADRGRYEQYF
D: -; J: TRBJ1-6; size: -; V: TRBV3-1/TRBV3-2; DNA: TGTGCCAGCAGCCAAGGCAGGGGAGAGGAATCACCCCTCCACTTT; CDR3: CASSQGRGEESPLHF
D: -; J: TRBJ1-5; size: once; V: TRBV6-1; DNA: TGTGCCAGCAGTGGCCGGTGGGTTGGCGGGAATCAGCCCCAGCATTTT; CDR3: CASSGRWVGGNQPQHF
D: TRBD1; J: TRBJ2-1; size: -; V: TRBV9; DNA: TGTGCCAGCAGCGAGAGACAGGGGTACAATGAGCAGTTCTTC; CDR3: CASSERQGYNEQFF
D: -; J: TRBJ2-7; size: -; V: TRBV18; DNA: TGTGCCAGCTCCCCAGTGGCAGCCAGGGCCTCCTACGAGCAGTACTTC; CDR3: CASSPVAARASYEQYF
D: -; J: TRBJ2-2; size: -; V: TRBV5-1; DNA: TGCGCCAGATGGGGGGTAAGGAACAAGAACACCGGGGAGCTGTTTTTT; CDR3: CARWGVRNKNTGELFF
D: TRBD1; J: TRBJ2-7; size: -; V: TRBV19; DNA: TGTGCCAGTAGTACGACAGGGGACTACGAGCAGTACTTC; CDR3: CASSTTGDYEQYF
D: TRBD1; J: TRBJ1-2; size: -; V: TRBV10-3; DNA: TGTGCCATCAGTATTGGACAGGGTGACTATGGCTACACCTTC; CDR3: CAISIGQGDYGYTF
D: TRBD2; J: TRBJ2-1; size: -; V: TRBV3-1/TRBV3-2; DNA: TGTGCCAGCAGCCAAGGCCGGGGGGGGCCGCGGTTCTTC; CDR3: CASSQGRGGPRFF
D: -; J: TRBJ1-2; size: -; V: TRBV28; DNA: TGTGCCAGCAGTTACGACAGCTATGGCTACACCTTC; CDR3: CASSYDSYGYTF
D: -; J: TRBJ1-2; size: -; V: TRBV2; DNA: TGTGCCAGCAGTGTCGGCGGACTGGATGGCTACACCTTC; CDR3: CASSVGGLDGYTF
D: TRBD1; J: TRBJ1-6; size: -; V: TRBV7-9; DNA: TGTGCCAGCAGCACCGGACAGGCTAATTCACCCCTCCACTTT; CDR3: CASSTGQANSPLHF
D: TRBD1; J: TRBJ1-4; size: -; V: TRBV27; DNA: TGTGCCAGCAGCCGGGACAGGGAAGCAACTAATGAAAAACTGTTTTTT; CDR3: CASSRDREATNEKLFF
D: TRBD2; J: TRBJ2-7; size: -; V: TRBV11-2; DNA: TGTGCCAGCAGCTGGGGGACTAGCGGGGAGAGCTCCTACGAGCAGTACTTC; CDR3: CASSWGTSGESSYEQYF
D: TRBD1; J: TRBJ1-1; size: -; V: TRBV6-6; DNA: TGTGCCAGCAGTCTGACAGGGGGTGGTACTGAAGCTTTCTTT; CDR3: CASSLTGGGTEAFF
D: -; J: TRBJ1-1; size: -; V: TRBV27; DNA: TGTGCCAGCAGCGGGGGGACCTTGGGCACTGAAGCTTTCTTT; CDR3: CASSGGTLGTEAFF
D: -; J: TRBJ2-2; size: once; V: TRBV28; DNA: TGTGCCAGCAGTCCCGACTACCACACCGGGGAGCTGTTTTTT; CDR3: CASSPDYHTGELFF
D: -; J: TRBJ2-1; size: once; V: TRBV19; DNA: TGTGCCAGTAGCGAAATCAGGGTCAATGAGCAGTTCTTC; CDR3: CASSEIRVNEQFF
D: TRBD2; J: TRBJ2-1; size: -; V: TRBV10-3; DNA: TGTGCCATCAGTGCCCCACTAGCGGGGGGAACAAATGAGCAGTTCTTC; CDR3: CAISAPLAGGTNEQFF
D: -; J: TRBJ1-3; size: -; V: TRBV25-1; DNA: TGTGCCAGTAGGACAGTTGGAAACACCATATATTTT; CDR3: CASRTVGNTIYF